A selection of T cell receptor beta chains follows, all from one sample in a study of OX40 agonist ivuxolimab in advanced cancers. Some clones are missing from TCRdb's copy, which holds only in-frame ones; the method was immunoSEQ multiplex PCR. This sample yields approximately 31,000 clones, of which around 87% are seen a single time; roughly 27% belongs to the top ten. Material: CD4+ or CD8+ T cells sorted from blood, obtained in a trial of the OX40 agonist ivuxolimab. The receptors originated from an adult with an advanced solid tumor such as melanoma, head and neck, liver or kidney cancer. Each CDR3 is given without its conserved first and last residue.

>TRBJ2-1|TRBV5-4
ASSLAGALVDEQF
>TRBJ1-4|TRBV7-9
ASSLDVVREKLF
>TRBJ2-5|TRBV29-1
SVPEGAGETQY
>TRBJ2-1|TRBV2
ASSGTSGNEQF
>TRBJ1-4|TRBV4-1
ASSQESGTNEKLF
>TRBJ2-2|TRBV29-1
SVAGGGTGELF
>TRBJ2-7|TRBV28
ASSPGQNYEQY
>TRBJ1-4|TRBV5-1
ASSRNRGNEKLF
>TRBJ2-5|TRBV5-1
ASSHRTSVETQY
>TRBJ2-5|TRBV4-1
ASSQGGGEGGQETQY
>TRBJ2-7|TRBV27
ASFSVSYEQY
>TRBJ1-6|TRBV27
ASSLRGSDSPLH
>TRBJ1-1|TRBV10-3
AISAGQGYTEAF
>TRBJ2-2|TRBV19
ASSLLAGLTGELF
>TRBJ1-2|TRBV7-2
ASSTEIHTNYGYT
>TRBJ2-5|TRBV2
ASSGGTTHQETQY
>TRBJ2-7|TRBV5-1
ASSLGDRAYEQY
>TRBJ1-1|TRBV5-6
ASSLVGRGDTEAF
>TRBJ2-2|TRBV14
ASSQAGGELF
>TRBJ2-3|TRBV7-9
ASSTEADTQY
>TRBJ2-1|TRBV29-1
SVEVTTYNEQF
>TRBJ1-5|TRBV4-2
ASSQGQLNQPQH
>TRBJ1-3|TRBV6-1
ASSEQGGAYGNTIY
>TRBJ2-5|TRBV7-9
ASSGRGDKETQY
>TRBJ2-7|TRBV6-1
ASSGLAGGLSEQY
>TRBJ2-1|TRBV28
ASSPPGGNEQF
>TRBJ1-2|TRBV18
ASSLTGEGGYGYT
>TRBJ2-2|TRBV4-2
ASSQESGKLAVNTGELF
>TRBJ2-2|TRBV7-9
ASSFLMLTGELF
>TRBJ2-3|TRBV5-1
ASSFTGGQADTQY
>TRBJ2-1|TRBV5-1
ASSLVVAGEDEQF
>TRBJ1-2|TRBV2
ASSGEFTVRYGYT
>TRBJ1-4|TRBV5-4
ASSLDRGNEKLF
>TRBJ2-2|TRBV15
ATSSPGRGYTGELF
>TRBJ2-3|TRBV7-9
ASSLTDTQY
>TRBJ1-2|TRBV2
ASSAPYGGRYGYT
>TRBJ1-5|TRBV28
ATRGPHGQGQPQH
>TRBJ2-1|TRBV5-1
ASSLEYRLAGGVDEQF
>TRBJ1-2|TRBV29-1
SVEDLGAGYNYGYT
>TRBJ1-2|TRBV10-3
AIKGAGASYGYT